A selection of T cell receptor beta chains follows, all from one sample in a study of CD8+ T cells in alopecia areata. The protocol was immunoSEQ multiplex PCR, while the TCRdb copy is restricted to in-frame clones and leaves out a portion. The sample consists of 180,000 or so clones, about 48% of them appearing once. Sequencing used CD8+ T cells sorted from blood, obtained at week 24, from a patient treated with tofacitinib. Receptors originate from a human donor with alopecia areata. Both conserved end residues are part of each CDR3. D genes are given only for firm matches. Some rows have no size entry. The others give once, few or many, or a class for an expanded clone.

d_call,j_call,clone_size,v_call,cdr3_nt,cdr3_aa
TRBD1,TRBJ1-1,-,TRBV6-5,TGTGCCAGCACCGGGACAGGGAGGACTGAAGCTTTCTTT,CASTGTGRTEAFF
-,TRBJ2-1,-,TRBV14,TGTGCCAGCAGCCAAGGGGGAGGCAGGGGCGCCTACAATGAGCAGTTCTTC,CASSQGGGRGAYNEQFF
TRBD1,TRBJ2-7,few,TRBV6-5,TGTGCCAGCAGTTCCGGACAGGGACCCTACGAGCAGTACTTC,CASSSGQGPYEQYF
-,TRBJ2-7,-,TRBV29-1,TGCAGCGTTGAAGATGTACCGGGCTCCTACGAGCAGTACTTC,CSVEDVPGSYEQYF
TRBD2,TRBJ2-1,-,TRBV4-3,TGCGCCAGCAGCCAAGATTTTGGCGGGGGGCGGAATGAGCAGTTCTTC,CASSQDFGGGRNEQFF
TRBD1,TRBJ1-5,-,TRBV7-9,TGTGCCAGCAGCCAAGGGGGAGGGGGCTGGCCCCAGCATTTT,CASSQGGGGWPQHF
TRBD1,TRBJ2-5,few,TRBV29-1,TGCAGCGTTGAGACGACAGGGATGCAAGAGACCCAGTACTTC,CSVETTGMQETQYF
-,TRBJ2-3,-,TRBV6-1,TGTGCCAGCAGGGCCAGGGTTGAAGATACGCAGTATTTT,CASRARVEDTQYF
-,TRBJ2-1,-,TRBV30,TGTGCCTGGAGTCCAACGGGGTGGGGAGAGCAGTTCTTC,CAWSPTGWGEQFF
-,TRBJ1-1,-,TRBV15,TGTGCCACCAGCAGAGGTGGCGGCACTGAAGCTTTCTTT,CATSRGGGTEAFF
TRBD1,TRBJ2-1,-,TRBV19,TGTGCCAGTAGTATTAGGGACAGGGTTATGGATGAGCAGTTCTTC,CASSIRDRVMDEQFF
-,TRBJ1-1,-,TRBV29-1,TGCAGCGTTGTGGGGGGAGAGGACACTGAAGCTTTCTTT,CSVVGGEDTEAFF
-,TRBJ1-2,few,TRBV30,TGTGCCTGGAGTGGGGGGTCGAATGGCTACACCTTC,CAWSGGSNGYTF
-,TRBJ2-7,-,TRBV27,TGTGCCAGCAGTTTATCCCCCCTGCGCTCCTACGAGCAGTACTTC,CASSLSPLRSYEQYF
-,TRBJ2-6,-,TRBV5-6,TGTGCCAGCACCACTAGGGGACAAGCGGATACTGCTGGGGCCAACGTCCTGACTTTC,CASTTRGQADTAGANVLTF
-,TRBJ2-6,few,TRBV2,TGTGCCAGCAGTCCCATCCCTTCTGGGGCCAACGTCCTGACTTTC,CASSPIPSGANVLTF
TRBD2,TRBJ2-3,-,TRBV30,TGTGCCTGGAGTCCGGGAGGGAGCACAGATACGCAGTATTTT,CAWSPGGSTDTQYF
-,TRBJ1-2,once,TRBV19,TGTGCCAGTAGCCGGTCCGCTGGCTACACCTTC,CASSRSAGYTF
-,TRBJ1-1,few,TRBV19,TGTGCCAGTAGTACCCGTAAGGGGGTCACTGAAGCTTTCTTT,CASSTRKGVTEAFF
-,TRBJ2-7,-,TRBV5-1,TGCGCCAGCAGGGGGTTGGACTCCTACGAGCAGTACTTC,CASRGLDSYEQYF
TRBD1,TRBJ1-2,-,TRBV4-3,TGCGCCAGCAGCCAAGATTGGCTCACTGAACAGGGGAATGGCTACACCTTC,CASSQDWLTEQGNGYTF
-,TRBJ1-6,-,TRBV27,TGTGCCAGCAGTCCCCCGGGAAATTCACCCCTCCACTTT,CASSPPGNSPLHF
-,TRBJ2-7,few,TRBV5-6,TGTGCCAGCAGCTCGGAGGACCCCTACGAGCAGTACTTC,CASSSEDPYEQYF
TRBD1,TRBJ2-7,once,TRBV29-1,TGCAGCGTTGAACCCGCGGGACAGGGGACCTACGAGCAGTACTTC,CSVEPAGQGTYEQYF
TRBD2,TRBJ2-3,few,TRBV29-1,TGCAGCGTCGAGGGGACTAGCGGGGGAGTCACAGATACGCAGTATTTT,CSVEGTSGGVTDTQYF
TRBD1,TRBJ2-2,-,TRBV7-8,TGTGCCAGCAGCCCGACAGGGTCCAGTACCGGGGAGCTGTTTTTT,CASSPTGSSTGELFF
-,TRBJ2-2,-,TRBV5-1,TGCGCCAGCAGCCCTAAAGGGGGGACAGAAGGCCCCGGGGAGCTGTTTTTT,CASSPKGGTEGPGELFF
-,TRBJ2-3,-,TRBV27,TGTGCCAGCAGTTTTCCCGGGACTAGCACAGATACGCAGTATTTT,CASSFPGTSTDTQYF
-,TRBJ2-7,-,TRBV10-3,TGTGCCATCAGTCCTTTAAAAGGCGTCTACGAGCAGTACTTC,CAISPLKGVYEQYF
-,TRBJ1-2,-,TRBV4-3,TGCGCCAGCAGCCCAACGACAGGTAGATTCTATGGCTACACCTTC,CASSPTTGRFYGYTF
TRBD1,TRBJ1-1,few,TRBV25-1,TGTGCCAGCAGGGGCCACAGGGGGATCGATTTGGCTTTCTTT,CASRGHRGIDLAFF
-,TRBJ1-1,-,TRBV30,TGTGCCTGGAGTGTAGGTAACACTGAAGCTTTCTTT,CAWSVGNTEAFF
-,TRBJ2-1,few,TRBV30,TGTGCCTGGAGTGGGTCCGGGGATGAGCAGTTCTTC,CAWSGSGDEQFF
-,TRBJ2-7,-,TRBV15,TGTGCCACCAGCCTTAGATCTTCCCCTCTCGAGCAGTACTTC,CATSLRSSPLEQYF
-,TRBJ2-1,-,TRBV4-1,TGCGCCAGCAGCCAAGATTCCCACCTCGATGAGCAGTTCTTC,CASSQDSHLDEQFF
-,TRBJ2-6,-,TRBV10-3,TGTGCCATACGTCCGGGGGGCGCATCCCCGCTCGCCTCTGGGGCCAACGTCCTGACTTTC,CAIRPGGASPLASGANVLTF
-,TRBJ1-2,-,TRBV29-1,TGCAGCGTCGGGGACGGACGCTATGGCTACACCTTC,CSVGDGRYGYTF
-,TRBJ2-1,-,TRBV30,TGTGCCTGGAGTGTATTCGGTAATGAACAGTTCTTC,CAWSVFGNEQFF
-,TRBJ1-2,-,TRBV2,TGTGCCAGCAGTGATGAATATGGCTACACCTTC,CASSDEYGYTF
-,TRBJ1-2,-,TRBV29-1,TGCAGCGTTGAAAGCCAGGATAACTATGGCTACACCTTC,CSVESQDNYGYTF
-,TRBJ2-3,-,TRBV4-1,TGCGCCAGCAGCCAAGATCCCCCGGACACGCAGTATTTT,CASSQDPPDTQYF
-,TRBJ2-1,-,TRBV30,TGTGCCTGGAGAGGGACGGACTACAATGAGCAGTTCTTC,CAWRGTDYNEQFF
-,TRBJ2-1,few,TRBV29-1,TGCAGCGTCGATGAGACAGAACTATACAATGAGCAGTTCTTC,CSVDETELYNEQFF
TRBD1,TRBJ2-1,-,TRBV30,TGTGCCTTAACCGGGACAGGGCCCTACAATGAGCAGTTCTTC,CALTGTGPYNEQFF
-,TRBJ2-3,once,TRBV15,TGTGCCACCAGCAGTTCCCGATCGCCCACAGATACGCAGTATTTT,CATSSSRSPTDTQYF
-,TRBJ1-5,-,TRBV7-6,TGTGCCAGCAGCCCCGGGGCGGGTCAGCCCCAGCATTTT,CASSPGAGQPQHF
TRBD2,TRBJ2-5,-,TRBV7-6,TGTGCCAGCAGCTCAGACCCGGGGGGTGGAGAGACCCAGTACTTC,CASSSDPGGGETQYF